One sample yielded the 13 T cell receptor beta chains listed below, sequenced in a study of blood T cell repertoires in COVID-19. Method: immunoSEQ multiplex PCR; TCRdb's copy keeps in-frame clones and lacks some. Among nearly 250,000 clones listed, around 86% were seen once. Sequencing used peripheral blood. Every receptor here comes from an elderly woman with COVID-19, enrolled during active disease.

A few counts support this clone. The gene calls are TRBV15 and TRBJ1-5; D is undetermined. CDR1 is LNHNV and CDR2 is YYDKDF in the germline V gene (reference sequence). The CDR3 covers 17 residues. Trimming stripped 1 base from V and 3 bases from J, with 16 bases between. The CDR3 reads CATSRGASGGINQPQHF. The CDR3 DNA reads TGTGCCACCAGCAGAGGCGCTTCCGGAGGTATCAATCAGCCCCAGCATTTT. Combining the CDR3 with reference TRBV15 and TRBJ1-5 gives the whole variable domain DAMVIQNPRYQVTQFGKPVTLSCSQTLNHNVMYWYQQKSSQAPKLLFHYYDKDFNNEADTPDNFQSRRPNTSFCFLDIRSPGLGDTAMYLCATSRGASGGINQPQHFGDGTRLSIL.

The rearrangement joins TRBV28 to TRBJ1-1; D uncertain. This CDR3 has 13 amino acids. Germline V gene data show CDR1 as MDHEN and CDR2 as SYDVKM. The ends were cut back, 3 bases at V and 10 bases at J, with 15 bases in the middle. This CDR3 reads CASSFPPHSSAFF. The CDR3 DNA sequence: TGTGCCAGCAGTTTCCCGCCTCACTCGTCAGCTTTCTTT.

The gene calls are TRBV30 and TRBJ1-4; D unclear. From germline, CDR1 is GTSNPN and CDR2 SVGIG (reference sequence). This CDR3 has 13 residues. Trimming left V 1 base short and J 5 bases short, with 8 bases between. The CDR3 loop reads CAWSGSGNEKLFF. The CDR3, as DNA: TGTGCCTGGAGTGGTAGCGGGAATGAAAAACTGTTTTTT.

The V and J genes are TRBV28 and TRBJ1-5; D uncertain. Trimming left V 4 bases short and J 0 bases short, with 4 bases between. The germline V gene has CDR1 MDHEN and CDR2 SYDVKM. The CDR3 consists of 13 residues. The CDR3 here is CASSSPSNQPQHF. Here the CDR3 DNA reads TGTGCCAGCAGTTCTCCTAGCAATCAGCCCCAGCATTTT.

In its sample, this clone was seen once. This sequence joins TRBV4-3 and TRBJ1-2; 9 bases are a match to TRBD1. V lost 8 bases to trimming and J lost 4 bases; unmatched junction nucleotides: 8. This CDR3 has 14 amino acids. Per germline, CDR1 LGHNA and CDR2 YSLEER. CDR3 sequence (DNA): TGCGCCAGCGCAAGGGACAGGGATCTCTATGGCTACACCTTC. Translated, it gives CASARDRDLYGYTF.

This clone was seen only once. The V gene is TRBV11-2, the J gene TRBJ2-3, with TRBD2 matching over 12 bases. V shed 4 bases, J shed 2 bases, and the junction held 4 bases outside the gene matches. Germline V gives CDR1 SGHAT, CDR2 FQNNGV. The CDR3 runs 16 residues. The CDR3 loop reads CASSSSGGASTDTQYF. Written as DNA, the CDR3 is TGTGCCAGCAGCTCTAGCGGGGGGGCCTCCACAGATACGCAGTATTTT.

This clone came up a few times. The CDR3 DNA sequence: TGCGCCAGCAGCCGCGAGGAGGGGCAGGAAAAACTGTTTTTT. Its protein is CASSREEGQEKLFF. The genes are TRBV4-1 and TRBJ1-4; a possible D gene is TRBD1 (5 bases). This CDR3 has 14 amino acids. The V end was cut by 4 bases, the J end by 8 bases, with 14 bases between. Per germline, CDR1 MGHRA and CDR2 YSYEKL.

The DNA of the CDR3 is TGTGCCAGCAGCCGGGCCCCGGGACAGGGATTAGGAAACACCATATATTTT. This sequence encodes CASSRAPGQGLGNTIYF. The chain combines TRBV3-1 (or the pseudogene TRBV3-2) with TRBJ1-3; TRBD1 aligns across 9 bases. Germline CDR1 reads LGHDT; CDR2 reads YNNKEL (reference sequence). The CDR3 covers 17 residues. V trimming: 4 bases; J trimming: 4 bases; junction bases outside the gene matches: 11.

The chain couples TRBV30 to TRBJ1-4, with no clear D. Germline lookup yields CDR1 GTSNPN and CDR2 SVGIG (reference sequence). This CDR3 is built from 13 residues. Trimming took off 2 bases at V and 10 bases at J, with 14 bases between the two ends. The CDR3 DNA reads TGTGCCTGGAGTTCCTGGAGGGCCGGAAAACTGTTTTTT. Residues: CAWSSWRAGKLFF.

This chain joins TRBV24-1 and TRBJ1-5; D is ambiguous. V was clipped by 3 bases and J by 2 bases, with 7 bases between them. The CDR3 totals 14 residues. Germline V CDR1 and CDR2: KGHDR, SFDVKD. CDR3 sequence reads: CATSDRGGNQPQHF. The DNA of the CDR3 is TGTGCCACCAGTGATCGGGGAGGCAATCAGCCCCAGCATTTT.

The table lists this clone with a count of one. The gene calls are TRBV11-2 and TRBJ2-3, with D perhaps TRBD1 (6 bases). In germline, CDR1 is SGHAT, CDR2 FQNNGV. V lost 8 bases to trimming and J lost 3 bases, with 15 bases between them. This CDR3 is 14 amino acids long. The chain's CDR3 is CASLKGGPTDTQYF. CDR3 nucleotides: TGTGCCAGCCTTAAAGGGGGTCCAACAGATACGCAGTATTTT.

The V call is TRBV11-2, the J call TRBJ2-3, with a weak D call TRBD2 (6 bases). Looked up from germline, CDR1 is SGHAT and CDR2 is FQNNGV. Trimming removed 4 bases from V and 3 bases from J, with 14 bases in between. CDR3 size: 15 residues. CDR3 bases: TGTGCCAGCAGCTCCGATCCACTAGCAACAGATACGCAGTATTTT. This gives the protein CASSSDPLATDTQYF. Combining the CDR3 with reference TRBV11-2 and TRBJ2-3 gives the whole variable domain EAGVAQSPRYKIIEKRQSVAFWCNPISGHATLYWYQQILGQGPKLLIQFQNNGVVDDSQLPKDRFSAERLKGVDSTLKIQPAKLEDSAVYLCASSSDPLATDTQYFGPGTRLTVL.

The chain joins TRBV14 to TRBJ1-3, with a tentative D call TRBD1 (5 bases). Germline V gene data show CDR1 as SGHDN and CDR2 as FVKESK. V shed 5 bases and J shed 2 bases, with 13 bases lying between them. The CDR3 has 15 amino acids. CDR3 sequence reads: CASSYRQQAGNTIYF. The CDR3, as DNA: TGTGCCAGCAGCTACAGACAGCAGGCTGGAAACACCATATATTTT.